A single T cell receptor (beta chain) is shown here with its context. Some clones are missing from TCRdb's copy, which holds only in-frame ones; the method was immunoSEQ multiplex PCR. The top ten hold roughly 11% of the sample, which has 150,000 to 200,000 clones, approximately 78% seen once. This specimen belongs to a study of blood T cell repertoires in COVID-19. The V gene's germline CDR1 is SNHLY and CDR2 FYNNEI. The CDR3 is 16 amino acids. V was pared by 3 bases and J by 6 bases, with 9 bases of the junction left unmatched. Sequenced sample: peripheral blood. The sequence was collected from a human donor in a cohort sampled during active COVID-19. The V and J genes are TRBV2 and TRBJ1-5, with 9 bases lining up with TRBD1. CDR3 nucleotide sequence: TGTGCCAGCAGTGACGCCCGGGGGACAGGGAGTCAGCCCCAGCATTTT. This codes for CASSDARGTGSQPQHF.